One sample yielded the 5 T cell receptor beta chains listed below, sequenced in a study of blood T cell repertoires in COVID-19. The method was immunoSEQ multiplex PCR; TCRdb's version includes in-frame clones alone and lacks a portion of them. The sample carries some 210,000 clones, 75% to 85% recorded once. The sequencing input was PBMCs or T cells enriched from blood (not recorded which). The receptor source for this set is a man aged 30 to 45 with acute COVID-19.

This rearrangement joins TRBV5-5 to TRBJ2-3, with D tentatively TRBD2 (5 bases). The CDR3 sequence is 12 residues long. With 3 bases removed from V and 8 bases from J, the gap between germline ends came to 10 bases. CDR1 is SGHKS and CDR2 is YYEKEE in the germline V gene (reference sequence). CDR3 residues: CASSSSGGTQYF. The CDR3 DNA is TGTGCCAGCAGCTCATCAGGAGGTACGCAGTATTTT.

The chain has TRBV6-5 and TRBJ1-5, with 7 bases fitting TRBD1. The length of the CDR3 is 13 residues. Germline-derived CDR1 and CDR2 are MNHEY and SVGAGI. V trimming: 6 bases; J trimming: 5 bases; junction bases outside the gene matches: 4. As DNA, the CDR3 is TGTGCCAGCAGGGGGACAGTGGATCAGCCCCAGCATTTT. Protein sequence: CASRGTVDQPQHF.

This clone was seen just once. The chain has TRBV6-5 and TRBJ2-1, with D maybe TRBD1 (5 bases). The CDR3 extends over 15 amino acids. Germline V lookup: CDR1 MNHEY, CDR2 SVGAGI. V was clipped by 7 bases and J by 0 bases, with 13 bases between them. The CDR3 DNA reads TGTGCCAGCAAACCGACAGAAAGCTCCTACAATGAGCAGTTCTTC. It yields the protein CASKPTESSYNEQFF.

The chain recombines TRBV2 with TRBJ1-2; TRBD1 aligns across 7 bases. Losses at the gene ends were 6 bases for V and 6 bases for J; bases not matched to a gene: 7. The CDR3 is made up of 13 amino acids. Per the germline V gene, CDR1 is SNHLY and CDR2 is FYNNEI. In DNA, the CDR3 is TGTGCCAGCAGGGCCGACAGGGACCATGGCTACACCTTC. Protein sequence: CASRADRDHGYTF.

CDR3 sequence reads: CASTRDILNYGYTF. CDR3 DNA sequence: TGTGCCAGCACCAGGGACATACTCAACTATGGCTACACCTTC. This sequence joins TRBV6-5 and TRBJ1-2; maybe TRBD1 (6 bases). Trimming stripped 7 bases from V and 2 bases from J, with 14 bases between. The CDR3 sequence is 14 residues long. The germline gives CDR1 MNHEY, CDR2 SVGAGI.